There are many counts of the clone carrying this TCR beta chain. Its antigen is unidentified. It was uncontrolled infection, other autoimmune disease, pregnancy or lactation that excluded patients. The CDR3 has 13 amino acids. V was pared by 2 bases and J by 2 bases, with 3 bases between. CDR1 and CDR2 (germline): SGHTA, FQGTGA. This entry belongs to a study of T cells in Graves' hyperthyroidism and ophthalmopathy. As for the study in general: Peripheral blood specimens were obtained at initial diagnosis, prior to any treatment. Study-wide points: The model made its ophthalmopathy prediction, and onset followed a median roughly six months later. Ophthalmopathy was distinguished from stable hyperthyroidism by 13 V-J signatures.

Amplification of TCR beta CDR3 regions used RNA as the template. RT-PCR in the first round (using the HTBI primer set) targeted the TCR CDR3. MiXCR, applied by TCRdb to the multiplex PCR reads, yields one record per CDR3 protein. This table holds roughly 180,000 distinct CDR3 sequences, 8% to 9.5% found once. The chain has TRBV7-3 and TRBJ2-2; D uncertain. This sequence was found in a woman under 30 with Graves' hyperthyroidism that later progressed to Graves' ophthalmopathy. Sequencing used blood. The DNA for the CDR3 is TGTGCCAGCAGCTTATTAAACACCGGGGAGCTGTTTTTT. Its protein is CASSLLNTGELFF.